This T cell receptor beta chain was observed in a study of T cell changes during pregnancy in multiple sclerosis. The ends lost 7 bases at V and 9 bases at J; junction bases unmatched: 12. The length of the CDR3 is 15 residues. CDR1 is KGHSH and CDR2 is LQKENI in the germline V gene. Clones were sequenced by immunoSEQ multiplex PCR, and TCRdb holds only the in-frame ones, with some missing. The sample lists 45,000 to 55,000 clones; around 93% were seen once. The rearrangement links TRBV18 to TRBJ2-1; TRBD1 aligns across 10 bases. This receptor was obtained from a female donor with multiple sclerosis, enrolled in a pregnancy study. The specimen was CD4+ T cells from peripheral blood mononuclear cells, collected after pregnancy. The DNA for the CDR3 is TGTGCCAGCTTCCCACGGACAGGGGGTTCGAGTGAGCAGTTCTTC. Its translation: CASFPRTGGSSEQFF. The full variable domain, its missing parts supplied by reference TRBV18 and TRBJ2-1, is NAGVMQNPRHLVRRRGQEARLRCSPMKGHSHVYWYRQLPEEGLKFMVYLQKENIIDESGMPKERFSAEFPKEGPSILRIQQVVRGDSAAYFCASFPRTGGSSEQFFGPGTRLTVL.